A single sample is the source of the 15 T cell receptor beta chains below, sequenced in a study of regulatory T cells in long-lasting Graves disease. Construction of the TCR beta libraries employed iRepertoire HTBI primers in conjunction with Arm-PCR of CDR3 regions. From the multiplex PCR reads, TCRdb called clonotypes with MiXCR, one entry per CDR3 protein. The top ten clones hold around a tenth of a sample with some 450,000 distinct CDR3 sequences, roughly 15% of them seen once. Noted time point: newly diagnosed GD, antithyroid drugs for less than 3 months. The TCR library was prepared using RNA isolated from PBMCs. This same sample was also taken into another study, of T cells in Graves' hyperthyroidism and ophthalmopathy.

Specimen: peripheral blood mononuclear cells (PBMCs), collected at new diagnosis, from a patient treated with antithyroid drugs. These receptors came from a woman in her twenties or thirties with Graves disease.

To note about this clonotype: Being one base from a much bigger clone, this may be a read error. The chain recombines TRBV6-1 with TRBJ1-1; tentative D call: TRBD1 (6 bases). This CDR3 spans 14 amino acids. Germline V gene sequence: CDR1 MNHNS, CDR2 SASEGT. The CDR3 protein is CAGRYFGGATEAFF. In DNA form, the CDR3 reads TGTGCCGGCAGATACTTCGGGGGGGCAACTGAAGCTTTCTTT.

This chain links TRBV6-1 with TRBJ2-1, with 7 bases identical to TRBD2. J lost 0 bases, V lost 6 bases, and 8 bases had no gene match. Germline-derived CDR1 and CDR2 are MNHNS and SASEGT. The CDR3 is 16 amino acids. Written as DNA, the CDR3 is TGTGCCAGCAGCCGGGAGGTAGCGGGCTCCTACAATGAGCAGTTCTTC. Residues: CASSREVAGSYNEQFF.

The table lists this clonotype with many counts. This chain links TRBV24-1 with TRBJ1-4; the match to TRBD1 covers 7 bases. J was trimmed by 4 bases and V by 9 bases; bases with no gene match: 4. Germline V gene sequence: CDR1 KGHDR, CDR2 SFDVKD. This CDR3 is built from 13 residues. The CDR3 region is CATGTVVNEKLFF. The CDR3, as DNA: TGTGCCACCGGGACAGTCGTTAATGAAAAACTGTTTTTT.

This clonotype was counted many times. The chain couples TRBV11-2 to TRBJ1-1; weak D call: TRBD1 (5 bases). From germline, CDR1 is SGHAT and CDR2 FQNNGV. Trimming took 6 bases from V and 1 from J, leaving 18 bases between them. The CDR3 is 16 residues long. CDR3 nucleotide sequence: TGTGCCAGCAGATCTACAGGTAGCAGGAAGAACACTGAAGCTTTCTTT. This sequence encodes CASRSTGSRKNTEAFF. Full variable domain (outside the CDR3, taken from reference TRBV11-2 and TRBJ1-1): EAGVAQSPRYKIIEKRQSVAFWCNPISGHATLYWYQQILGQGPKLLIQFQNNGVVDDSQLPKDRFSAERLKGVDSTLKIQPAKLEDSAVYLCASRSTGSRKNTEAFFGQGTRLTVV.

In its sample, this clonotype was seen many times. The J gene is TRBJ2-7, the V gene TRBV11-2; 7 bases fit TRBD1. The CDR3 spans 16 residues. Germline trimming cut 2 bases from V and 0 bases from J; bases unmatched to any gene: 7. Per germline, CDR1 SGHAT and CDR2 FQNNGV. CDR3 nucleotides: TGTGCCAGCAGCTTAACCCCTCGGGACAGCTCCTACGAGCAGTACTTC. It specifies CASSLTPRDSSYEQYF.

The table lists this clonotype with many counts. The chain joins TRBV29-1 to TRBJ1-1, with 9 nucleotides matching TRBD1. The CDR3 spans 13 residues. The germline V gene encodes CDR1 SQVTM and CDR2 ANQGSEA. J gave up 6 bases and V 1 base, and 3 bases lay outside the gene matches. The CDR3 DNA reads TGCAGCGTTGAAGTGACAGGGGGGGCTGAAGCTTTCTTT. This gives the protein CSVEVTGGAEAFF.

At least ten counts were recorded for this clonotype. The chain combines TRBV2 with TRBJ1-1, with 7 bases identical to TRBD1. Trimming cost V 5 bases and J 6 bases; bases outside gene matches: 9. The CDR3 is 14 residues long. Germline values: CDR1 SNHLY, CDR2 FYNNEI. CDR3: CASSNEGGGSEAFF. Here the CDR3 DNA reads TGTGCCAGCAGTAACGAAGGGGGCGGGTCTGAAGCTTTCTTT.

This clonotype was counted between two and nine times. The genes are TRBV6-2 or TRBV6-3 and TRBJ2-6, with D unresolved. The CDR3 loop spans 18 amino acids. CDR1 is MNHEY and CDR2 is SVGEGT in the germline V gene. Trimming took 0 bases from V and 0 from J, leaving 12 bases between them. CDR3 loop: CASSYSNRLFSGANVLTF. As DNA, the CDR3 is TGTGCCAGCAGTTACTCGAACAGATTATTCTCTGGGGCCAACGTCCTGACTTTC.

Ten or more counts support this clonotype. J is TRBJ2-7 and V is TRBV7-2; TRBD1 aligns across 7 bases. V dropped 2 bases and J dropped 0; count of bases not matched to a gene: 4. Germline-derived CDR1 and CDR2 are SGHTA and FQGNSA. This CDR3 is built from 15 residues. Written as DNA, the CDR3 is TGTGCCAGCAGCTTATGGACAGGCGTCTCCTACGAGCAGTACTTC. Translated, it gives CASSLWTGVSYEQYF.

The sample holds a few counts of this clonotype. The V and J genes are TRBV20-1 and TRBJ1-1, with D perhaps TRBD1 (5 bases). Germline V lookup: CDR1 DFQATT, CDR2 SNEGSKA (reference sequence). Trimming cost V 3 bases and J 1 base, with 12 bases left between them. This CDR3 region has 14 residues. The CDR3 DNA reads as TGCAGTGCTAGGTTTCAGGGTTCGAACACTGAAGCTTTCTTT. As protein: CSARFQGSNTEAFF.

CDR3 in DNA: TGTGCCAGCAGTTTGCCCGGGACAGGAGGAAACACCATATATTTT. Amino acids: CASSLPGTGGNTIYF. The V gene is TRBV28, the J gene TRBJ1-3; 8 bases are shared with TRBD1. With V trimmed by 3 bases and J by 4 bases, 5 bases remained unmatched. Germline CDR1 MDHEN, CDR2 SYDVKM. This CDR3 is 15 amino acids long.

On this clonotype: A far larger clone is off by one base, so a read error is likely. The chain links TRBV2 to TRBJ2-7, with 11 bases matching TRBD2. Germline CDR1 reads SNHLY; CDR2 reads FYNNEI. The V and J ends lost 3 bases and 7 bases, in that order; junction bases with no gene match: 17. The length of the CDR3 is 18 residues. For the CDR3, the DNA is TGTGCCAGCAGTGATCGAGGTAGCGGGAGGGCCTCCTACAATGAGCAGTACTTC. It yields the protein CASSDRGSGRASYNEQYF. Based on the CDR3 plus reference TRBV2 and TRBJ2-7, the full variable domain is EPEVTQTPSHQVTQMGQEVILRCVPISNHLYFYWYRQILGQKVEFLVSFYNNEISEKSEIFDDQFSVERPDGSNFTLKIRSTKLEDSAMYFCASSDRGSGRASYNEQYFGPGTRLTVT.

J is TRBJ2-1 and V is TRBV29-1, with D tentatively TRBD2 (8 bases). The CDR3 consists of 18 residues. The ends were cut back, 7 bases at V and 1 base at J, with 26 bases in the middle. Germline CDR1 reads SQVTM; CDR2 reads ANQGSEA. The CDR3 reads CSAEDRRGLAGSYNEQFF. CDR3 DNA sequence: TGCAGCGCTGAGGACAGAAGGGGGCTAGCGGGTTCCTACAATGAGCAGTTCTTC.

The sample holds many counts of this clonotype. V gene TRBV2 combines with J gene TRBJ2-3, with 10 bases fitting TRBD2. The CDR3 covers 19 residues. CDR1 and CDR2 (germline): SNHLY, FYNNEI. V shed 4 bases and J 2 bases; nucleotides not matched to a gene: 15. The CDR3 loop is CASSVSGVAGGRTTDTQYF. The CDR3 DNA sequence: TGTGCCAGCAGTGTATCGGGGGTAGCGGGAGGAAGAACCACAGATACGCAGTATTTT.

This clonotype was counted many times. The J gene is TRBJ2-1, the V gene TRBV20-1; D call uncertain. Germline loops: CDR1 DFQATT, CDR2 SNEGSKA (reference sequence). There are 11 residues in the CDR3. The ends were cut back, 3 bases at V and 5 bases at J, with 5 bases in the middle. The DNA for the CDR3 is TGCAGTGCTAGTTTGGACAATGAGCAGTTCTTC. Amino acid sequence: CSASLDNEQFF.